The 10 T cell receptor beta chains below were found in one sample sequenced in a study of early T cells in non-severe SARS-CoV-2 infection (dated by TCRdb to about 2021). The library was made by 5' RACE. The reads were generated on a NextSeq 500. TCRdb ran its own pipeline on the public reads, namely fastp trimming at Q25 and MiXCR clone calling, and kept in-frame beta chains. CDR3 protein duplicates are merged, each entry listing the most common genes and DNA. Across this sample there are 29,000 or so distinct CDR3 sequences, with 4.5% to 5% seen only once. The ten largest make up about 5.7% of the sample. The specimen was whole blood. These receptors all stem from an adult who was a healthcare worker with PCR-confirmed SARS-CoV-2 infection or an uninfected control (not recorded which).

This rearrangement joins TRBV7-3 to TRBJ1-2, with unresolved D. The germline V gene encodes CDR1 SGHTA and CDR2 FQGTGA. Trimming took off 1 base at V and 1 base at J, with 7 bases between the two ends. The CDR3 runs to 14 residues. The DNA of the CDR3 is TGTGCCAGCAGCTTAATCCCCAGTAACTATGGCTACACCTTC. It translates to CASSLIPSNYGYTF.

This clonotype was counted ten times or more. This chain joins TRBV5-4 and TRBJ1-1, with D uncertain. Germline loops: CDR1 SGHNT, CDR2 YYREEE (reference sequence). This CDR3 comprises 11 residues. The ends were cut back, 4 bases at V and 3 bases at J, with 4 bases in the middle. The CDR3 here is CASSDDTEAFF. The DNA for the CDR3 is TGTGCCAGCAGCGACGACACTGAAGCTTTCTTT.

This clonotype was picked up many times. The chain recombines TRBV5-1 with TRBJ2-3; D remains ambiguous. CDR1 SGHRS and CDR2 YFSETQ come from the germline V gene. The CDR3 loop spans 14 amino acids. V lost 1 base and J 6 bases, leaving 12 bases between the germline ends. CDR3 amino acids: CASSLTTTGDTQYF. The CDR3, as DNA: TGCGCCAGCAGCTTGACTACAACGGGCGATACGCAGTATTTT.

This clonotype occurred many times. The V and J genes are TRBV29-1 and TRBJ2-3; 10 bases agree with TRBD1. The CDR3 runs to 14 residues. The V gene end was trimmed by 3 bases and the J gene end by 3 bases; junction bases not matched to a gene: 3. The germline CDR1 and CDR2 sequences are SQVTM and ANQGSEA. CDR3 amino acids: CSVERTGGTDTQYF. The CDR3 DNA sequence: TGCAGCGTTGAGCGGACAGGGGGAACAGATACGCAGTATTTT.

The gene calls are TRBV7-8 and TRBJ2-7; D unresolved. Between the trimmed V and J ends, which lost 1 base and 3 bases, there was a span of 7 bases. The CDR3 is 13 amino acids. From germline, CDR1 is SGHVS and CDR2 FQNEAQ. The CDR3 DNA reads TGTGCCAGCAGCTTAGGCCAGAACTACGAGCAGTACTTC. This sequence encodes CASSLGQNYEQYF.

This clonotype was observed many times. The chain combines TRBV6-5 with TRBJ2-1; D possibly corresponds to TRBD2 (5 bases). Per germline, CDR1 MNHEY and CDR2 SVGAGI. Trimming left V 6 bases short and J 0 bases short, with 9 bases between. CDR3 length: 14 amino acids. CDR3: CASREVSSYNEQFF. In DNA, the CDR3 is TGTGCCAGCAGGGAGGTGAGCTCCTACAATGAGCAGTTCTTC.

This clonotype was counted only a few times. The chain carries TRBV7-6 and TRBJ2-7; the match to TRBD1 covers 9 bases. J lost 1 base, V lost 5 bases, and 6 bases had no gene match. This CDR3 is built from 15 residues. Germline-derived CDR1 and CDR2 are SGHVS and FNYEAQ. The CDR3: CASSVWTGASYEQYF. Written as DNA, the CDR3 is TGTGCCAGCAGCGTGTGGACAGGGGCTTCCTACGAGCAGTACTTC.

This chain joins TRBV29-1 and TRBJ1-2, with D perhaps matching TRBD1 (5 bases). Germline V gives CDR1 SQVTM, CDR2 ANQGSEA. The CDR3 loop spans 11 amino acids. Trimming took off 6 bases at V and 6 bases at J, with 11 bases between the two ends. CDR3 region: CSVSPGDGYTF. The DNA of the CDR3 is TGCAGCGTGAGCCCGGGGGATGGCTACACCTTC.

The chain recombines TRBV12-3 or TRBV12-4 with TRBJ1-4; D not resolved. The V end was cut by 3 bases, the J end by 8 bases, with 16 bases between. This CDR3 contains 15 residues. CDR3 protein: CASSFLVPFGEKLFF. CDR3 bases: TGTGCCAGCAGTTTTCTGGTCCCGTTCGGAGAAAAACTGTTTTTT.

V usage is TRBV7-2 and J usage is TRBJ2-7; 10 nucleotides agree with TRBD2. The CDR3 contains 14 residues. Germline V gene data show CDR1 as SGHTA and CDR2 as FQGNSA. After removal of 2 bases from V and 6 bases from J, the junction contained 4 bases not matched to a gene. Here the CDR3 reads CASSLLAGVGEQYF. The DNA of the CDR3 is TGTGCCAGCAGCTTACTAGCGGGGGTTGGCGAGCAGTACTTC.